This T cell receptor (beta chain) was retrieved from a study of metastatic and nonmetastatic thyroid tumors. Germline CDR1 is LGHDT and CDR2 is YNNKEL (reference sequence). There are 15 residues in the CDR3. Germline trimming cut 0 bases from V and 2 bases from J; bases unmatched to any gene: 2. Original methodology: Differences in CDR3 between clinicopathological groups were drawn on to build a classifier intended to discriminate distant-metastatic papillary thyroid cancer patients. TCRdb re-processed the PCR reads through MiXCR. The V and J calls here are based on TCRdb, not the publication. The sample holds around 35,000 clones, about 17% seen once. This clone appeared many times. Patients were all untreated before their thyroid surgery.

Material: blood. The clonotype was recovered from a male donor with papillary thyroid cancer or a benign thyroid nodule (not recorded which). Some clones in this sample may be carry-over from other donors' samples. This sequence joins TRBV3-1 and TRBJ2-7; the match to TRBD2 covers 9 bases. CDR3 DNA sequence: TGTGCCAGCAGCCAAGAACTAGCGGGTCCCTACGAGCAGTACTTC. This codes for CASSQELAGPYEQYF.